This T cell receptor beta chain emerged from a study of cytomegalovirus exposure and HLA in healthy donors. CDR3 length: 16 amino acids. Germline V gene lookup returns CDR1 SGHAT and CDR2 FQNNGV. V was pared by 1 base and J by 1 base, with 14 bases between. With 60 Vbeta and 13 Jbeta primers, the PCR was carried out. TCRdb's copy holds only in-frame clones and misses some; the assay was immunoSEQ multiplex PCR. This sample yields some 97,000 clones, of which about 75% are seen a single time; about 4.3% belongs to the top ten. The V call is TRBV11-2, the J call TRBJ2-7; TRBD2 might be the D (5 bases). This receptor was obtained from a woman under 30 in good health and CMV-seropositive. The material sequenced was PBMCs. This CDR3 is CASSLGPEVRSYEQYF. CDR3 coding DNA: TGTGCCAGCAGCTTAGGGCCGGAGGTAAGATCCTACGAGCAGTACTTC.